The 23 T cell receptor beta chains below come from one sample, sequenced in a study of blood T cell repertoires in COVID-19. Profiled with immunoSEQ multiplex PCR; TCRdb holds only in-frame clones, not every one. Of approximately 170,000 clones in the sample, roughly nine tenths were seen once. The material sequenced was peripheral blood. These receptor sequences come from a woman aged 70-85 years with acute or convalescent COVID-19.

This clone appeared a single time. The chain uses TRBV29-1 and TRBJ2-1; 9 bases map to TRBD2. Germline V lookup: CDR1 SQVTM, CDR2 ANQGSEA. The CDR3 is made up of 14 amino acids. The V and J ends lost 2 bases and 6 bases, in that order; junction bases with no gene match: 5. In DNA, the CDR3 is TGCAGCGTTGAATCCGCGGGAGGGGGCAATGAGCAGTTCTTC. Translation gives CSVESAGGGNEQFF.

The V gene is TRBV5-1, the J gene TRBJ2-1, with a weak D call TRBD2 (5 bases). Germline assignment: CDR1 SGHRS and CDR2 YFSETQ. This CDR3 comprises 13 residues. V lost 1 base, J lost 5 bases, and 7 bases lay in between. The CDR3, as DNA: TGCGCCAGCAGCTTGATTAGCGACAATGAGCAGTTCTTC. It specifies CASSLISDNEQFF.

The V call is TRBV2, the J call TRBJ1-6; D possibly corresponds to TRBD1 (6 bases). V was clipped by 11 bases and J by 7 bases, with 18 bases between them. This CDR3 contains 14 residues. Germline CDR1 reads SNHLY; CDR2 reads FYNNEI. CDR3 loop: CAGKQSGANSPLHF. The CDR3 bases are TGTGCCGGAAAACAATCAGGGGCCAATTCACCCCTCCACTTT.

The rearrangement joins TRBV10-3 to TRBJ1-1; tentative D call: TRBD1 (6 bases). Trimming removed 4 bases at V and 3 bases at J, with 12 bases between. Per the germline V gene, CDR1 is ENHRY and CDR2 is SYGVKD. CDR3 length: 14 amino acids. The CDR3 region has the DNA TGTGCCATCAGTGTCGACAGGTGGGACACTGAAGCTTTCTTT. Translated: CAISVDRWDTEAFF.

The chain's CDR3 is CASSEKKGGSGYTF. CDR3 sequence (DNA): TGTGCCAGCAGTGAGAAGAAGGGAGGCAGTGGCTACACCTTC. The gene calls are TRBV2 and TRBJ1-2, with D unclear. The CDR3 extends over 14 amino acids. Trimming took 3 bases from V and 7 from J, leaving 15 bases between them. The germline V gene encodes CDR1 SNHLY and CDR2 FYNNEI.

The chain has TRBV3-1 (or the pseudogene TRBV3-2) and TRBJ1-3; weak D call: TRBD1 (5 bases). The V end was cut by 4 bases, the J end by 2 bases, with 15 bases between. The germline CDR1 and CDR2 sequences are LGHDT and YNNKEL (reference sequence). The CDR3 loop spans 16 amino acids. CDR3: CASSPGLLTAGNTIYF. CDR3 bases: TGTGCCAGCAGCCCAGGCCTTTTGACAGCTGGAAACACCATATATTTT.

The J gene is TRBJ2-3, the V gene TRBV9, with 7 bases aligning to TRBD2. Germline CDR1 is SGDLS and CDR2 is YYNGEE. This CDR3 spans 15 amino acids. The V segment lost 0 bases and the J segment 6 bases; nucleotides outside the gene matches: 7. CDR3 protein: CASSVDGDYSDTQYF. The CDR3 DNA reads TGTGCCAGCAGCGTAGATGGGGACTATTCGGATACGCAGTATTTT.

The CDR3 bases are TGTGCCAGCAGCTCCAGGACTCTCTCCCCCTACGAGCAGTACTTC. Translation gives CASSSRTLSPYEQYF. The chain joins TRBV7-2 to TRBJ2-7; D is perhaps TRBD2 (5 bases). Germline values: CDR1 SGHTA, CDR2 FQGNSA. V lost 4 bases, J lost 2 bases, and 15 bases lay in between. This CDR3 has 15 amino acids. Full variable domain (rest looked up from reference TRBV7-2 and TRBJ2-7): GAGVSQSPSNKVTEKGKDVELRCDPISGHTALYWYRQSLGQGLEFLIYFQGNSAPDKSGLPSDRFSAERTGGSVSTLTIQRTQQEDSAVYLCASSSRTLSPYEQYFGPGTRLTVT.

CDR3 nucleotide sequence: TGTGCCAGCAGCCCGGACAGGGGGCGTTCTACCCTAAATGAGCAGTTCTTC. Encoded protein: CASSPDRGRSTLNEQFF. V and J are TRBV5-5 and TRBJ2-1; the match to TRBD1 covers 11 bases. The trim removed 4 bases at V and 7 bases at J, leaving 13 bases unmatched. The CDR3 loop spans 17 amino acids. Germline V CDR1 and CDR2: SGHKS, YYEKEE (reference sequence).

The table lists this clone with many counts. V gene TRBV19 combines with J gene TRBJ2-7; 8 bases fit TRBD1. The CDR3 is 14 residues long. With 3 bases clipped from V and 4 bases from J, the junction kept 5 bases outside the gene matches. In germline, CDR1 is LNHDA, CDR2 SQIVND (reference sequence). DNA for the CDR3: TGTGCCAGTAGTATCGACAGGGGCCCTTACGAGCAGTACTTC. Residues: CASSIDRGPYEQYF.

The chain uses TRBV30 and TRBJ1-1; 7 positions agree with TRBD1. Germline V gene lookup returns CDR1 GTSNPN and CDR2 SVGIG (reference sequence). The CDR3 is 11 amino acids. V dropped 5 bases and J dropped 10; count of bases not matched to a gene: 7. The CDR3 DNA sequence: TGTGCCTGGGAGAAGACAGGGCGAGCTTTCTTT. Translation: CAWEKTGRAFF.

The chain carries TRBV6-5 and TRBJ1-2; TRBD1 aligns across 9 bases. The CDR3 length is 12 residues. CDR1 MNHEY and CDR2 SVGAGI come from the germline V gene. J was trimmed by 4 bases and V by 6 bases; bases with no gene match: 0. CDR3 region: CASRQGAYGYTF. The CDR3 coding sequence is TGTGCCAGCAGACAGGGGGCCTATGGCTACACCTTC.

V usage is TRBV19 and J usage is TRBJ1-5; D is uncertain. The CDR3 runs 15 residues. The V gene's germline CDR1 is LNHDA and CDR2 SQIVND (reference sequence). V was clipped by 1 base and J by 1 base, with 8 bases between them. The CDR3 spells CASSIVGSSNQPQHF. The CDR3 nucleotides are TGTGCCAGTAGTATAGTCGGGAGCAGCAATCAGCCCCAGCATTTT.

This rearrangement joins TRBV7-9 to TRBJ1-6, with TRBD1 identical over 7 bases. Trimming at V came to 5 bases and at J to 3 bases, leaving 13 bases not matched to a gene. The CDR3 is 18 residues long. Germline assignment: CDR1 SEHNR and CDR2 FQNEAQ (reference sequence). CDR3: CASSPHRDSNIYNSPLHF. CDR3 DNA: TGTGCCAGCAGCCCTCACCGGGACAGTAATATCTATAATTCACCCCTCCACTTT. The complete variable domain, with remaining parts taken from reference TRBV7-9 and TRBJ1-6, reads DTGVSQNPRHKITKRGQNVTFRCDPISEHNRLYWYRQTLGQGPEFLTYFQNEAQLEKSRLLSDRFSAERPKGSFSTLEIQRTEQGDSAMYLCASSPHRDSNIYNSPLHFGNGTRLTVT.

The V call is TRBV2, the J call TRBJ1-4; 7 positions agree with TRBD1. This CDR3 is 16 amino acids long. The germline V gene has CDR1 SNHLY and CDR2 FYNNEI. V shed 7 bases, J shed 6 bases, and the junction held 14 bases outside the gene matches. As DNA, the CDR3 is TGTGCCAGCACCTATCCTGGACAGGTTCGGGATGAAAAACTGTTTTTT. It encodes CASTYPGQVRDEKLFF.

The J gene is TRBJ1-4, the V gene TRBV19, with TRBD1 as a possible D gene (5 bases). CDR1 is LNHDA, CDR2 SQIVND, per germline (reference sequence). CDR3 length: 13 amino acids. Trimming left V 5 bases short and J 11 bases short, with 15 bases between. Here the CDR3 reads CASSSPGGVKLFF. CDR3 nucleotide sequence: TGTGCCAGTAGTTCCCCCGGGGGGGTGAAACTGTTTTTT.

This chain joins TRBV12-3 or TRBV12-4 and TRBJ1-2; no clear D. This CDR3 has 13 amino acids. V lost 5 bases and J lost 4, with 11 bases in between. The CDR3 loop reads CASSPEGRYGYTF. DNA for the CDR3: TGTGCCAGCAGTCCAGAGGGTCGCTATGGCTACACCTTC.

V and J are TRBV19 and TRBJ2-1; a weak D match, TRBD2 (6 bases). Deletions cut 6 bases from V and 4 bases from J, with 13 bases between. The CDR3 contains 14 residues. From germline, CDR1 is LNHDA and CDR2 SQIVND (reference sequence). The CDR3 DNA follows: TGTGCCAGTAGCTTGGCTGGGGGGTACAATGAGCAGTTCTTC. Its protein product is CASSLAGGYNEQFF.

This chain connects TRBV19 to TRBJ1-1; D is uncertain. V lost 5 bases to trimming and J lost 2 bases, with 15 bases between them. The CDR3 length is 15 residues. Germline CDR1 and CDR2: LNHDA and SQIVND (reference sequence). As DNA, the CDR3 is TGTGCCAGTAGTCCCACCACGGGTATTAACACTGAAGCTTTCTTT. Translation: CASSPTTGINTEAFF.

V usage is TRBV5-5 and J usage is TRBJ1-5; possibly TRBD1 for D (5 bases). V lost 2 bases and J 3 bases, leaving 9 bases between the germline ends. This CDR3 is 14 amino acids long. Germline V CDR1 and CDR2: SGHKS, YYEKEE (reference sequence). In nucleotides, the CDR3 is TGTGCCAGCAGCTTAGGACACATCAATCAGCCCCAGCATTTT. This gives the protein CASSLGHINQPQHF.

This chain uses TRBV11-2 with TRBJ2-5, with a possible D match to TRBD1 (5 bases). The DNA matches TRBJ2-7 better at its end, which makes the J call doubtful. The CDR3 spans 16 residues. Germline V gene data show CDR1 as SGHAT and CDR2 as FQNNGV. The CDR3 sequence is CASSLGRAKGTYEQYF. Written as DNA, the CDR3 is TGTGCCAGCAGCTTAGGCAGGGCCAAAGGAACCTACGAGCAGTACTTC.

The chain carries TRBV28 and TRBJ2-3, with D possibly matching TRBD1 (5 bases). Germline CDR1 is MDHEN and CDR2 is SYDVKM. The CDR3 is 14 amino acids. Trimming cost V 10 bases and J 0 bases, with 14 bases left between them. Written as DNA, the CDR3 is TGTGCCACTGAATTGCAGGGTAGCACAGATACGCAGTATTTT. Its translation: CATELQGSTDTQYF. Looking up the rest from reference TRBV28 and TRBJ2-3 gives the full variable domain: DVKVTQSSRYLVKRTGEKVFLECVQDMDHENMFWYRQDPGLGLRLIYFSYDVKMKEKGDIPEGYSVSREKKERFSLILESASTNQTSMYLCATELQGSTDTQYFGPGTRLTVL.

The chain joins TRBV7-9 to TRBJ1-2; TRBD1 agrees at 10 bases. Looked up from germline, CDR1 is SEHNR and CDR2 is FQNEAQ (reference sequence). Trimming at V came to 5 bases and at J to 7 bases, leaving 13 bases not matched to a gene. The CDR3 extends over 16 amino acids. The CDR3 is CASSADDRGQIGGYTF. The CDR3 DNA sequence: TGTGCCAGCAGCGCCGACGACAGGGGGCAAATAGGTGGCTACACCTTC.